This T cell receptor beta chain emerged from a study of Ad26.COV2.S vaccination and SARS-CoV-2 variants. For the study at large: By the intramuscular route, Ad26.COV2.S was given once, or twice 56 days apart. Study findings and constraints: The placebo group had lower spike-specific TCR breadth than the vaccine recipients did.

Notes on this clone: Its antigen is unknown.

Trimming pared 2 bases from V and 2 bases from J, leaving 11 bases between. CDR3 size: 15 residues. CDR1 is SGHRS and CDR2 is YFSETQ in the germline V gene. Described treatment: roughly 19 received Ad26.COV2.S at low or high dose, single or two shots; roughly five received placebo; per-sample allocation not given. Samples came from day 63 after the first vaccine or placebo injection. Wuhan-strain spike was delivered by a replication-incompetent Ad26 vector. Profiling relied on immunoSEQ multiplex PCR, and the TCRdb table lists in-frame clones only, not all of them. This sample has roughly 400,000 clones, with around 90% found just once.

The sequencing used peripheral blood, collected in a trial of Ad26.COV2.S vaccine versus placebo. This receptor was obtained from a person between 18 and 60 years old who received the Ad26.COV2.S COVID-19 vaccine or a placebo. The chain employs TRBV5-1 and TRBJ2-1; D is unresolved. CDR3 protein: CASSFEGSPYNEQFF. The CDR3, as DNA: TGCGCCAGCAGCTTTGAAGGGTCCCCCTACAATGAGCAGTTCTTC.